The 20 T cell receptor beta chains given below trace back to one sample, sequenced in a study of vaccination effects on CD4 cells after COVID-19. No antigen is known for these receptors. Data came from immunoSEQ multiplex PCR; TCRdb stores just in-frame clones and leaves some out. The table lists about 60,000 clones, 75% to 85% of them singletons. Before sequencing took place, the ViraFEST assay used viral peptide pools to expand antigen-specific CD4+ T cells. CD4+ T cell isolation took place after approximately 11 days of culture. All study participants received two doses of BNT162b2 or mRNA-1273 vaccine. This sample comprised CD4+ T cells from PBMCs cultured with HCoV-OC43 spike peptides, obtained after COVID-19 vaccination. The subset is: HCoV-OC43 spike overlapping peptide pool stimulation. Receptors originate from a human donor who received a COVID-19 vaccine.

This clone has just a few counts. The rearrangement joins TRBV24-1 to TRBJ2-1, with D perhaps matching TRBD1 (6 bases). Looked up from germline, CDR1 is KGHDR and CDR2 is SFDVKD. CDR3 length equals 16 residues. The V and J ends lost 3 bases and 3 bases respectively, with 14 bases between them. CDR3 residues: CATSDPSGVVYNEQFF. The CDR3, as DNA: TGTGCCACCAGTGATCCTTCAGGGGTGGTCTACAATGAGCAGTTCTTC.

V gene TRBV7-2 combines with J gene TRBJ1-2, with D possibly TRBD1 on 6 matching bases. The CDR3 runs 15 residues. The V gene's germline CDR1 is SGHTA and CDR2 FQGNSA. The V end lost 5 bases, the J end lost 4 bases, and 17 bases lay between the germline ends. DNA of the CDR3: TGTGCCAGCAGCGCGACCCTAGGACAGCCCTATGGCTACACCTTC. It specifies CASSATLGQPYGYTF. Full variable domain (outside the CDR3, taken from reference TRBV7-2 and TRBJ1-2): GAGVSQSPSNKVTEKGKDVELRCDPISGHTALYWYRQSLGQGLEFLIYFQGNSAPDKSGLPSDRFSAERTGGSVSTLTIQRTQQEDSAVYLCASSATLGQPYGYTFGSGTRLTVV.

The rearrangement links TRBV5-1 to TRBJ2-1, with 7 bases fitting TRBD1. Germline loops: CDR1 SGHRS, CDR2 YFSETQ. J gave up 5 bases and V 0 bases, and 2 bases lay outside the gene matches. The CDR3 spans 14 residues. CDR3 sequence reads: CASSLGQGDNEQFF. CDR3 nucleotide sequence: TGCGCCAGCAGCTTGGGACAGGGAGACAATGAGCAGTTCTTC.

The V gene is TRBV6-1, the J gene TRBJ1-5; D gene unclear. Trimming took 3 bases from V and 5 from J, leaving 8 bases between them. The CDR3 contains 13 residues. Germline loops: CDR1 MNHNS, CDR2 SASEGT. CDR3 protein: CASSEFWDQPQHF. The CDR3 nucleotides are TGTGCCAGCAGTGAGTTCTGGGATCAGCCCCAGCATTTT.

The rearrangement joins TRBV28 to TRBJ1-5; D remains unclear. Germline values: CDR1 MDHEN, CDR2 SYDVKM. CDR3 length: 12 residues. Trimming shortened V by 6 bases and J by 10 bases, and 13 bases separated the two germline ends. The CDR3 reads CASSPLLEPQHF. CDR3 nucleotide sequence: TGTGCCAGCAGCCCCCTGTTGGAACCCCAGCATTTT.

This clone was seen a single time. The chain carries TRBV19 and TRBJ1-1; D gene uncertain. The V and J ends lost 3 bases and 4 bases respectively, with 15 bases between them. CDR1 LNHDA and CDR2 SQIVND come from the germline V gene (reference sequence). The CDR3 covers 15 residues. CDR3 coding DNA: TGTGCCAGTAGTATCCAGACGAAACCTCTCACTGAAGCTTTCTTT. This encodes CASSIQTKPLTEAFF.

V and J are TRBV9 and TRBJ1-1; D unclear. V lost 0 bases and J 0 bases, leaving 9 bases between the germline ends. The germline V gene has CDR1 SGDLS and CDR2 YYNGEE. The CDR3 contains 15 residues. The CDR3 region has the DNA TGTGCCAGCAGCGTAGGAGGAGAGATGAACACTGAAGCTTTCTTT. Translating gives CASSVGGEMNTEAFF.

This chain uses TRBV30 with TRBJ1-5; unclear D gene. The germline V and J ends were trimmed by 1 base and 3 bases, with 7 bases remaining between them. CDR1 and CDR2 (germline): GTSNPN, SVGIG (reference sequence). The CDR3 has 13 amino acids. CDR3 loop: CAWSGSPNQPQHF. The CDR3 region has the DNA TGTGCCTGGAGTGGGAGTCCCAATCAGCCCCAGCATTTT.

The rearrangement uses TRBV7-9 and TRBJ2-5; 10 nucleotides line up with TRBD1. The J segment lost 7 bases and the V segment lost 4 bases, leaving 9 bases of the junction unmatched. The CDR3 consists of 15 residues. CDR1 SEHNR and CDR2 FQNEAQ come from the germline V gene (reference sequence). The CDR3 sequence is CASSSPDRGRGTQYF. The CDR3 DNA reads TGTGCCAGCAGCTCCCCGGACAGGGGGAGGGGGACCCAGTACTTC.

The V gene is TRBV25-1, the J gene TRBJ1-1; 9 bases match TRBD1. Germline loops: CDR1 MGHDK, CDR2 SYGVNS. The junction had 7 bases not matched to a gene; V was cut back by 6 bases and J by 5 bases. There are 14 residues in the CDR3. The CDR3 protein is CASSKQGARTEAFF. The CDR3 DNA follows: TGTGCCAGCAGCAAACAGGGGGCTCGGACTGAAGCTTTCTTT.

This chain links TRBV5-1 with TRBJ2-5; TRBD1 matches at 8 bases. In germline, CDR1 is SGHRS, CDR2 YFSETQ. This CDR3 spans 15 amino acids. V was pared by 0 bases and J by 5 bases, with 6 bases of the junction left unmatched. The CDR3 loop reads CASSLARTGMETQYF. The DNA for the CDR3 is TGCGCCAGCAGCTTGGCCAGGACAGGGATGGAGACCCAGTACTTC.

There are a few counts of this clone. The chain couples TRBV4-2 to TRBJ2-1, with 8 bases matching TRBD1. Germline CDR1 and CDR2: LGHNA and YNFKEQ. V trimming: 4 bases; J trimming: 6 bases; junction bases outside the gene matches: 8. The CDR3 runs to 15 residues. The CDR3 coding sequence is TGTGCCAGCAGCCCAACCGGGACAGGACTCAATGAGCAGTTCTTC. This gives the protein CASSPTGTGLNEQFF.

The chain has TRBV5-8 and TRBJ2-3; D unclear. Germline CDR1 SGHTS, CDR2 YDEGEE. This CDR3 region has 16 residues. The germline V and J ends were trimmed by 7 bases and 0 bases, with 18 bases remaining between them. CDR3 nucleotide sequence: TGTGCCAGCCCCGTGTGGCCAGACACAAGCACAGATACGCAGTATTTT. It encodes CASPVWPDTSTDTQYF.

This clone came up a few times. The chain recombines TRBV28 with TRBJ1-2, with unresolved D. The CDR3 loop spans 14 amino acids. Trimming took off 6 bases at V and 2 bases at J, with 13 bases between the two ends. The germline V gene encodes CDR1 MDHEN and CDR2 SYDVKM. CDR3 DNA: TGTGCCAGCAGGGTCGGGGTCGGAAACTATGGCTACACCTTC. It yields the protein CASRVGVGNYGYTF.

CDR3 protein: CASSQDMVDRDYNEQFF. In nucleotides, the CDR3 is TGTGCCAGCAGCCAAGACATGGTGGACAGGGATTACAATGAGCAGTTCTTC. V and J are TRBV3-1 (or the pseudogene TRBV3-2) and TRBJ2-1, with 8 bases aligning to TRBD1. The CDR3 consists of 17 residues. The junction had 8 bases not matched to a gene; V was cut back by 0 bases and J by 4 bases. Germline CDR1 LGHDT, CDR2 YNNKEL (reference sequence).

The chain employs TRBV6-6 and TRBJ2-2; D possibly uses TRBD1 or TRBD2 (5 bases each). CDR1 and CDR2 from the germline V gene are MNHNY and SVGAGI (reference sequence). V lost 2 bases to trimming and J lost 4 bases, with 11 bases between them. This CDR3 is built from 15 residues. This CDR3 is CASSYDGGGTGELFF. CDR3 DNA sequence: TGTGCCAGCAGTTACGATGGGGGTGGCACCGGGGAGCTGTTTTTT.

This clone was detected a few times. In nucleotides, the CDR3 is TGTGCCAGCAGCTTGGCACCCTTACAGGGGATCAATCAGCCCCAGCATTTT. Protein: CASSLAPLQGINQPQHF. The chain recombines TRBV5-6 with TRBJ1-5; 7 bases are shared with TRBD1. Germline V gives CDR1 SGHDT, CDR2 YYEEEE. The CDR3 loop spans 17 amino acids. V lost 0 bases to trimming and J lost 3 bases; unmatched junction nucleotides: 9.

The chain's CDR3 is CASSQDSRGVREKLFF. CDR3 coding DNA: TGTGCCAGCAGCCAAGATTCGAGGGGGGTACGGGAAAAACTGTTTTTT. J is TRBJ1-4 and V is TRBV14; D may be TRBD1 (6 bases). Trimming cost V 0 bases and J 8 bases, with 16 bases left between them. Germline V CDR1 and CDR2: SGHDN, FVKESK. The CDR3 has 16 amino acids.

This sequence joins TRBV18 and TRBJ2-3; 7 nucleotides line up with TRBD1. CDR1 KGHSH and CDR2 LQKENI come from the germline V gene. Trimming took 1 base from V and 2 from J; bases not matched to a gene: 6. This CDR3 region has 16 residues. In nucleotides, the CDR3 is TGTGCCAGCTCACCACGCCCGGGACAGCACACAGATACGCAGTATTTT. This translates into CASSPRPGQHTDTQYF.

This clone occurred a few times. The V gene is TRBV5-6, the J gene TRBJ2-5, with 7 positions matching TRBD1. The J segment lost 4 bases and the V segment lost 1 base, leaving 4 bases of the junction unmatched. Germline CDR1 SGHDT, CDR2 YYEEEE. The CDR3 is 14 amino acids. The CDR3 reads CASSLHRGGETQYF. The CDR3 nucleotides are TGTGCCAGCAGCTTGCACAGGGGTGGAGAGACCCAGTACTTC.